This T cell receptor beta chain was identified in a study of T cells after yellow fever vaccination. Regarding the study as a whole: Researchers cautioned that FACS-sorted repertoires could harbor abundant clonotypes contaminating from the bulk population. The secondary response was weaker, and its peak arrived faster, on day 5 versus 15. Among all clonotypes, a small share was observed in both CD4 and CD8 compartments.

This clonotype showed up just a few times. Its specificity is not known. A single record per CDR3 protein comes from TCRdb applying MiXCR to the 5' RACE reads. The sample carries 360,000 or so distinct CDR3 sequences, roughly 12% recorded once. Germline-derived CDR1 and CDR2 are KGHSH and LQKENI. The germline V and J ends were trimmed by 6 bases and 3 bases, with 11 bases remaining between them. The CDR3 loop spans 13 amino acids. Specimen: PBMCs, collected on the day of the first yellow fever vaccination. This receptor was taken from a man aged 18 to 29 who received the YFV17D yellow fever vaccine. The rearrangement uses TRBV18 and TRBJ2-5; D is unresolved. The CDR3, as DNA: TGTGCCAGCTCCCGCTCTCGTGAAGAGACCCAGTACTTC. Translation gives CASSRSREETQYF.